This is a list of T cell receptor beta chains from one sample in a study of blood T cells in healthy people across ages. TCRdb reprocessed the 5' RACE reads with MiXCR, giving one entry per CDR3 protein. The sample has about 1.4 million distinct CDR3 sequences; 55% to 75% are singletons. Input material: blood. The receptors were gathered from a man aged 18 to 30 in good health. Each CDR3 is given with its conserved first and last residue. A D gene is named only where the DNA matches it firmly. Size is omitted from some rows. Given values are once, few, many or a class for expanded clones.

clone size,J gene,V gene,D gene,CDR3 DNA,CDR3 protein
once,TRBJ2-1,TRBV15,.,TGTGCCACCAGCAGAGATCGCGGGAAAGGGAATGAGCAGTTCTTC,CATSRDRGKGNEQFF
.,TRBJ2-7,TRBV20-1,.,TGCAGTGCCAACGCCGGGACCCCCTCCTACGAGCAGTACTTC,CSANAGTPSYEQYF
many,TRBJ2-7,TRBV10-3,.,TGTGCCATCAGCAATAGCGGCTACGAGCAGTACTTC,CAISNSGYEQYF
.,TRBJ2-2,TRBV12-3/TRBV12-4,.,TGTGCCAGCACTGAAATGGGGATTCCGAACACCGGGGAGCTGTTTTTT,CASTEMGIPNTGELFF
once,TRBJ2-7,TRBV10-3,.,TGTGCCATCAGCGGGGGCCTCTACGAGCAGTACTTC,CAISGGLYEQYF
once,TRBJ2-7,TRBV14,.,TGTGCCAGCAGCCACCAAAATCTCCCCTACGAGCAGTACTTC,CASSHQNLPYEQYF
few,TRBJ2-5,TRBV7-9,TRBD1,TGTGCCAGCAGAGGGACAGGGGGAATTCAAGAGACCCAGTACTTC,CASRGTGGIQETQYF
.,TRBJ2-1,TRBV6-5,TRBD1,TGTGCCAGCAGTACCCGGGACAGGCCCTACAATGAGCAGTTCTTC,CASSTRDRPYNEQFF
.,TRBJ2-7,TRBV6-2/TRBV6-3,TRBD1,TGTGCCAGCAGTCCGATCCACAGGGGGCCCGAGCAGTACTTC,CASSPIHRGPEQYF
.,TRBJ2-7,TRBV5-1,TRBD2,TGCGCCAGCACTCTGGAGGGACTAGCTAACTACGAGCAGTACTTC,CASTLEGLANYEQYF
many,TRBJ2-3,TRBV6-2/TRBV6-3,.,TGTGCCAGCAGTACGGGGGAAAGTGATACGCAGTATTTT,CASSTGESDTQYF
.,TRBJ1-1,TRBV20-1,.,TGCAGTGCTAGAGATTCGATGAGGGAAAGGGGTTGGGGGAACACTGAAGCTTTCTTT,CSARDSMRERGWGNTEAFF
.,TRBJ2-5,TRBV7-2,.,TGTGCCAGCAGCTTAGTTCCTAGCCTTCGAGAGACCCAGTACTTC,CASSLVPSLRETQYF
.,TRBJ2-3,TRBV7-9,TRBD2,TGTGCCAGCAGCTTCCGGCGTAGCGGGGGAGCAGATACGCAGTATTTT,CASSFRRSGGADTQYF